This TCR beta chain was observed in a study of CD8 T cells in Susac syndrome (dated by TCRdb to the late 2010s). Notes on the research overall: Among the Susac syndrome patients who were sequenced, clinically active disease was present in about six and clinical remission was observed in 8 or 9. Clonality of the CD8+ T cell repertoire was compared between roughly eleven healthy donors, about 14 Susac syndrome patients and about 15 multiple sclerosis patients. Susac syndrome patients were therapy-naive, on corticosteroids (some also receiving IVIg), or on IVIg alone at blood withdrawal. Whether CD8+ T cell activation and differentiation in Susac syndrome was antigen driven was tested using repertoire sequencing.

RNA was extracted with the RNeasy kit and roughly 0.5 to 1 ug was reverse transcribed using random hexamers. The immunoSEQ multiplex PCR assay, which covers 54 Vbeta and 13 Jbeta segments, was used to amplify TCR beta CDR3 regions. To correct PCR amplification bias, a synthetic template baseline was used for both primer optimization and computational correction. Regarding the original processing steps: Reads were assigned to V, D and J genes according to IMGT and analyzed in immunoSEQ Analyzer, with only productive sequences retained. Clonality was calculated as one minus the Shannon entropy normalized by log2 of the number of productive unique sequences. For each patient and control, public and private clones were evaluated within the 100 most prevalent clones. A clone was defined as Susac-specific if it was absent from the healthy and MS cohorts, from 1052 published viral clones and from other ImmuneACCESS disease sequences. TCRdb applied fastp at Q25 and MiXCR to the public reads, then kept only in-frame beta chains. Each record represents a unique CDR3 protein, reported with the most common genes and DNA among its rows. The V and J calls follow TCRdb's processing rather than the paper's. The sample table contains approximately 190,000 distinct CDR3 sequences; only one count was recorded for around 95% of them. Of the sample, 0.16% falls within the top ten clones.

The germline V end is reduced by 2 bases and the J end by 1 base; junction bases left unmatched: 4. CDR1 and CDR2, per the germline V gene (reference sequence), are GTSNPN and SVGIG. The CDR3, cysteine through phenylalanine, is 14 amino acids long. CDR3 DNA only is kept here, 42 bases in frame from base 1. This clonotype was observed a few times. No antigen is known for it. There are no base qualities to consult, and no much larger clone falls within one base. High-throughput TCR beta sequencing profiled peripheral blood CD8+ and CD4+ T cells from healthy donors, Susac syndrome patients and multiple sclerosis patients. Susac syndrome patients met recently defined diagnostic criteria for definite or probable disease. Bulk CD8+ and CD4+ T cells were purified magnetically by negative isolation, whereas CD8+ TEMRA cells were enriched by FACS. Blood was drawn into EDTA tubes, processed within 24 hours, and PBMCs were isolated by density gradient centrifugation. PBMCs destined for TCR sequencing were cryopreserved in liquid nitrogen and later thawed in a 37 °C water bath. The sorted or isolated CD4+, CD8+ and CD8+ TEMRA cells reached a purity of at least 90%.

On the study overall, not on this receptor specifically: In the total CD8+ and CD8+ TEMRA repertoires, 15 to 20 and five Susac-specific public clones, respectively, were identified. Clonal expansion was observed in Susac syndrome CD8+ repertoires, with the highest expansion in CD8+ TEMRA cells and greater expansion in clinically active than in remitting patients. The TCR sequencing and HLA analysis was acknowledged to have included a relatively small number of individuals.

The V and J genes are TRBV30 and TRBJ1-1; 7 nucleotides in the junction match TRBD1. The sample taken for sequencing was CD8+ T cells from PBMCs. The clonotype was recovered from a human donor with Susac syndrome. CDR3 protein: CAWSYRGWNTEAFF. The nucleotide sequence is TGTGCCTGGAGTTACAGGGGATGGAACACTGAAGCTTTCTTT.